The T cell receptor (beta chain) described here comes from a study of CD8 T cells in ankylosing spondylitis. Study observations and caveats: Disease-linked clones reportedly concentrated significantly in matched ankylosing spondylitis synovial fluid. Reports of some motif variants in reactive arthritis synovial fluid and blood predate this one.

TCRdb ran MiXCR on the 5' RACE reads and lists one entry per CDR3 protein. Found here are a few hundred thousand distinct CDR3 sequences, 15% to 20% of them singletons; the top ten hold around a third. To note about this clonotype: Its antigen is not known.

The CDR3 covers 13 residues. Germline loops: CDR1 SNHLY, CDR2 FYNNEI. V was cut by 2 bases and J by 1 base, with 6 bases left in between. Sequencing was carried out using blood, either unsorted or a sorted T cell fraction (not recorded which). This sequence joins TRBV2 and TRBJ2-7, with D unresolved. This TCR was sampled from a male donor with ankylosing spondylitis or in good health (not recorded which). CDR3 protein: CASSEPGSYEQYF. CDR3 in DNA: TGTGCCAGCAGTGAACCCGGATCCTACGAGCAGTACTTC.